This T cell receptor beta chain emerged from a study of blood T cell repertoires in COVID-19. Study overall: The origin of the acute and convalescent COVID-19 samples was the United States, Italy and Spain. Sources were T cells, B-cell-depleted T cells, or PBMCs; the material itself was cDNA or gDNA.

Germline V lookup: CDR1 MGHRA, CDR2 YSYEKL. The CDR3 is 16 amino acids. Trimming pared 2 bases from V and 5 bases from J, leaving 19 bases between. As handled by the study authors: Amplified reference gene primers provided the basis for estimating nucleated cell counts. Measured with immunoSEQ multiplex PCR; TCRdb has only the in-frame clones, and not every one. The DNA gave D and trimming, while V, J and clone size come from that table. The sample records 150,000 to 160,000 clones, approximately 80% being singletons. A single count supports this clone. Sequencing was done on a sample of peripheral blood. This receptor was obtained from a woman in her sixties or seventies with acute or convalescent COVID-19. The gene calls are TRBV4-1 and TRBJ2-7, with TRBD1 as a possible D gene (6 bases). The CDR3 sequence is CASSQTKGVIWDEQYF. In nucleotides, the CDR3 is TGCGCCAGCAGCCAAACTAAGGGGGTAATTTGGGACGAGCAGTACTTC.